The text below deals with one TCR beta chain. These data come from a study of T cells expressing NK-cell markers. The CDR3 extends over 16 amino acids. CDR1 and CDR2 from the germline V gene are LGHDT and YNNKEL (reference sequence). TCRdb derives one entry per CDR3 protein from the 5' RACE reads, leaving out DNA. The sample has a few hundred thousand distinct CDR3 sequences. This clonotype was sampled from a woman in her forties or fifties in good health. This sequence joins TRBV3-1 and TRBJ2-3; TCRdb's D gene call, TRBD1, goes unchecked for lack of DNA. Sample: blood T cells: a sorted CD56 or NKG2C T cell subset, CD4+ or CD8+ T cells, or bulk PBMC T cells (not recorded which). The CDR3 sequence: CASSQVLGPGADTQYF.